One sample yielded the 3 T cell receptor beta chains listed below, sequenced in a study of radiation and T cells in renal cell carcinoma. TCRdb's table, derived via immunoSEQ multiplex PCR, lists solely in-frame clones and lacks some. The sample yields about 140,000 clones, roughly 83% seen once. Time point here: baseline pretreatment blood. Treatment given: 15 Gy SBRT to primary tumor, nephrectomy 4 weeks later. Sequencing used blood, obtained from a patient whose treatment included radiotherapy and nephrectomy. The receptors come from a woman between 45 and 60 years old with renal cell carcinoma.

This chain uses TRBV6-6 with TRBJ1-5; unclear D gene. The germline V and J ends were trimmed by 0 bases and 4 bases, with 7 bases remaining between them. Per germline, CDR1 MNHNY and CDR2 SVGAGI (reference sequence). The CDR3 has 14 residues. For the CDR3, the DNA is TGTGCCAGCAGTTACTCGGATCCGAATCAGCCCCAGCATTTT. Translation gives CASSYSDPNQPQHF.

The chain is built from TRBV5-1 and TRBJ2-2; TRBD1 agrees at 9 bases. This CDR3 spans 17 amino acids. V lost 4 bases to trimming and J lost 6 bases; unmatched junction nucleotides: 13. The germline CDR1 and CDR2 sequences are SGHRS and YFSETQ. The CDR3 reads CASSLDGQGILAGELFF. The CDR3, as DNA: TGCGCCAGCAGCCTAGACGGACAGGGGATTCTCGCCGGGGAGCTGTTTTTT.

In this sample, this clone turned up once. The chain employs TRBV10-2 and TRBJ2-5; maybe TRBD2 (5 bases). From germline, CDR1 is WSHSY and CDR2 SAAADI. V lost 6 bases, J lost 4 bases, and 15 bases lay in between. The CDR3 covers 14 residues. CDR3 sequence (DNA): TGCGCCAGCAGGGGTTCGGGGAGTGGAGAGACCCAGTACTTC. This gives the protein CASRGSGSGETQYF.